This passage covers 4 T cell receptor beta chains from one sample sequenced in a study of cytomegalovirus exposure and HLA in healthy donors. A multiplex PCR was run with 60 Vbeta primers and 13 Jbeta primers. Here immunoSEQ multiplex PCR was the method, and the copy in TCRdb shows in-frame clones only, minus some. The sample includes 150,000 to 180,000 clones, more than 60% of them seen just once. The sample was PBMCs. Receptor source: a woman in her thirties or forties in good health and CMV-seronegative.

This chain links TRBV5-1 with TRBJ2-3; the match to TRBD2 covers 11 bases. Trimming cost V 4 bases and J 3 bases; bases outside gene matches: 19. CDR1 is SGHRS, CDR2 YFSETQ, per germline. The CDR3 is 20 amino acids. CDR3 nucleotide sequence: TGCGCCAGCAGCCGACTACCCTTAGCGGGAGGGCCCGTCAGTACAGATACGCAGTATTTT. This codes for CASSRLPLAGGPVSTDTQYF.

V is TRBV9 and J is TRBJ1-2, with a weak D call TRBD1 (6 bases). Germline V gives CDR1 SGDLS, CDR2 YYNGEE. The CDR3 covers 14 residues. Trimming shortened V by 0 bases and J by 7 bases, and 13 bases separated the two germline ends. CDR3 region: CASSVAGGGLGYTF. The CDR3 coding sequence is TGTGCCAGCAGCGTAGCTGGCGGGGGCCTTGGCTACACCTTC.

With regard to this clone: An end of the junction differs from the germline gene, which may be a read error. The rearrangement joins TRBV7-7 to TRBJ2-1; a weak D match, TRBD2 (6 bases). CDR3 length: 14 residues. CDR1 and CDR2 from the germline V gene are SSHAT and FNYEAQ (reference sequence). The CDR3 spells CASSPRDSYNEQFF. CDR3 in DNA: TGTGCTAGCAGCCCACGGGACTCTTACAATGAGCAGTTCTTC.

This clone occurred a few times. The CDR3 is CASSIPVRNSPLHF. The CDR3 region has the DNA TGTGCCAGTAGTATCCCCGTGCGGAATTCACCCCTCCACTTT. The chain has TRBV19 and TRBJ1-6; D is ambiguous. The germline gives CDR1 LNHDA, CDR2 SQIVND (reference sequence). V was pared by 3 bases and J by 7 bases, with 10 bases between. The length of the CDR3 is 14 residues. Based on the CDR3 plus reference TRBV19 and TRBJ1-6, the full variable domain is DGGITQSPKYLFRKEGQNVTLSCEQNLNHDAMYWYRQDPGQGLRLIYYSQIVNDFQKGDIAEGYSVSREKKESFPLTVTSAQKNPTAFYLCASSIPVRNSPLHFGNGTRLTVT.